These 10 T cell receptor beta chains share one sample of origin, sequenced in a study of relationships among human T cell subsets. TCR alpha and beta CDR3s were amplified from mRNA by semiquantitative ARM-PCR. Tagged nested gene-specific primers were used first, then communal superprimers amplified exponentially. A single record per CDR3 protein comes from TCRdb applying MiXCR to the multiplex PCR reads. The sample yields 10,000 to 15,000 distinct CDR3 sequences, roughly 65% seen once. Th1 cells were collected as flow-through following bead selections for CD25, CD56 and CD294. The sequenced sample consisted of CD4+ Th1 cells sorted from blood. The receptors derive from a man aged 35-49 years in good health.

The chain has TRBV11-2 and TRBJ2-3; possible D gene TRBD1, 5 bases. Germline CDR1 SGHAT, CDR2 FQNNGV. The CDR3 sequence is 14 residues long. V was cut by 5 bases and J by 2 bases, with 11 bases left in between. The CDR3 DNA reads TGTGCCAGCAGCAAAGGGGTTCCCACAGATACGCAGTATTTT. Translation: CASSKGVPTDTQYF.

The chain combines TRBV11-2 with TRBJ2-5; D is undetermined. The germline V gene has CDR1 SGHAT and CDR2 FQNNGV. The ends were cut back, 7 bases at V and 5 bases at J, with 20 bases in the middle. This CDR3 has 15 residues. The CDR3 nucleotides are TGTGCCAGCACCCACCGACCGGCTATCATTGAGACCCAGTACTTC. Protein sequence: CASTHRPAIIETQYF.

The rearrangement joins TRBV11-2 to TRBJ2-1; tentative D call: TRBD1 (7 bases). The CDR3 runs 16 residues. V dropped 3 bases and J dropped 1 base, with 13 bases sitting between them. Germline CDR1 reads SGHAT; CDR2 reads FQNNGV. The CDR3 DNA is TGTGCCAGCAGCTTCAGGGGGGACCGATCCTACAATGAGCAGTTCTTC. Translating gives CASSFRGDRSYNEQFF.

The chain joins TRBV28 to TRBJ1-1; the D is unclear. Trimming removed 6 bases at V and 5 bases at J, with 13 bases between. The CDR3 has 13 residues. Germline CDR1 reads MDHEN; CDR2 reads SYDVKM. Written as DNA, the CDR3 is TGTGCCAGCAGAACTCTGGGTGGAACTGAAGCTTTCTTT. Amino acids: CASRTLGGTEAFF.

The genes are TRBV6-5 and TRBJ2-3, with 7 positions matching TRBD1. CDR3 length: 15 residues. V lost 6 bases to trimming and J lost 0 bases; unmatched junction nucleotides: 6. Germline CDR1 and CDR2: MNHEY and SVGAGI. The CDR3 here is CASRVRQGSTDTQYF. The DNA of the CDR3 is TGTGCCAGCAGGGTCCGACAGGGCAGCACAGATACGCAGTATTTT.

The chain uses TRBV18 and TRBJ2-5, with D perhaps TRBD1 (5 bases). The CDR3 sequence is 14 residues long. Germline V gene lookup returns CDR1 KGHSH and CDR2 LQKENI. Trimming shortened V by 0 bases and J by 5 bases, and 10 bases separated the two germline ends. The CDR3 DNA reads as TGTGCCAGCTCACCACCGGGCAGGGCTGAGACCCAGTACTTC. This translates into CASSPPGRAETQYF.

This CDR3 is CASSLKGSGTQYF. The CDR3 DNA reads TGTGCCAGCAGCTTGAAGGGAAGCGGTACGCAGTATTTT. The chain links TRBV11-3 to TRBJ2-3; possible D gene TRBD2, 5 bases. CDR3 size: 13 residues. Germline V gene data show CDR1 as SGHNT and CDR2 as YENEEA. The ends were cut back, 3 bases at V and 8 bases at J, with 12 bases in the middle.

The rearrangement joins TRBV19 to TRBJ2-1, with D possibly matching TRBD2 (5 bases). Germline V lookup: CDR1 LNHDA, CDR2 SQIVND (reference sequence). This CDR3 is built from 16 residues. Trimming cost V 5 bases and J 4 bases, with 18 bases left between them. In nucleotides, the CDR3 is TGTGCCAGTAGTGAGCATTTGGGAGTGGGGTACAATGAGCAGTTCTTC. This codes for CASSEHLGVGYNEQFF. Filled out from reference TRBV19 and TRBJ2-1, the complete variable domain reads DGGITQSPKYLFRKEGQNVTLSCEQNLNHDAMYWYRQDPGQGLRLIYYSQIVNDFQKGDIAEGYSVSREKKESFPLTVTSAQKNPTAFYLCASSEHLGVGYNEQFFGPGTRLTVL.

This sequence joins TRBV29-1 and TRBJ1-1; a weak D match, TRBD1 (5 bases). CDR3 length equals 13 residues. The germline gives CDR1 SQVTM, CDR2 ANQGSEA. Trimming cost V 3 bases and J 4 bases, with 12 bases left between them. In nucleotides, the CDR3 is TGCAGCGTTGATCGGGGCGGGAGCACTGAAGCTTTCTTT. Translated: CSVDRGGSTEAFF.

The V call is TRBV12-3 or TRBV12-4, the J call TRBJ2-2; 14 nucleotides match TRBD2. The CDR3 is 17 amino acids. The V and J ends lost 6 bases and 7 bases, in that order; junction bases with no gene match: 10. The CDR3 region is CASSQTSGRAGYGELFF. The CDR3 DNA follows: TGTGCCAGCAGCCAGACTAGCGGGAGGGCCGGTTACGGGGAGCTGTTTTTT.